Below are 10 T cell receptor beta chains sequenced from a single sample in a study of PD-1 blockade in classical Hodgkin lymphoma. Clones were read by immunoSEQ multiplex PCR, and TCRdb kept only the in-frame ones, dropping some. The sample has roughly 70,000 clones, 65% to 75% seen once. Relapses following autologous stem cell transplantation were seen in all patients, with brentuximab vedotin exposure varying. The sample consisted of peripheral blood mononuclear cells (PBMCs), taken before the second cycle of nivolumab. Receptors originate from a human donor with classical Hodgkin lymphoma.

As DNA, the CDR3 is TGTGCCACCTCTCGGACAGGTACGGACACCGGGGAGCTGTTTTTT. Its translation: CATSRTGTDTGELFF. The V gene is TRBV19, the J gene TRBJ2-2; the match to TRBD1 covers 7 bases. From germline, CDR1 is LNHDA and CDR2 SQIVND (reference sequence). The CDR3 contains 15 residues. V shed 10 bases and J 3 bases; nucleotides not matched to a gene: 11.

The chain has TRBV6-1 and TRBJ2-2; D is unresolved. The CDR3 runs to 15 residues. V dropped 6 bases and J dropped 5 bases, with 16 bases sitting between them. Germline values: CDR1 MNHNS, CDR2 SASEGT. CDR3 loop: CASRVMNLGTGELFF. CDR3 DNA sequence: TGTGCCAGCAGAGTGATGAACTTGGGGACCGGGGAGCTGTTTTTT.

This chain connects TRBV7-9 to TRBJ2-1; tentatively, D is TRBD2 (7 bases). Germline-derived CDR1 and CDR2 are SEHNR and FQNEAQ (reference sequence). V shed 5 bases and J shed 8 bases, with 16 bases lying between them. This CDR3 region has 14 residues. The CDR3 sequence is CASSPGLEGDEQFF. CDR3 nucleotides: TGTGCCAGCAGCCCCGGACTAGAGGGGGATGAGCAGTTCTTC.

The chain joins TRBV5-1 to TRBJ2-2; no reliable D call. Germline V gives CDR1 SGHRS, CDR2 YFSETQ. Between the trimmed V and J ends, which lost 4 bases and 0 bases, there was a span of 10 bases. This CDR3 spans 15 amino acids. DNA of the CDR3: TGCGCCAGCAGCCCCTTGACGGCGAACACCGGGGAGCTGTTTTTT. Translated, it gives CASSPLTANTGELFF. Together with reference TRBV5-1 and TRBJ2-2, the CDR3 gives the full variable domain: KAGVTQTPRYLIKTRGQQVTLSCSPISGHRSVSWYQQTPGQGLQFLFEYFSETQRNKGNFPGRFSGRQFSNSRSEMNVSTLELGDSALYLCASSPLTANTGELFFGEGSRLTVL.

The chain combines TRBV14 with TRBJ2-1, with TRBD1 matching 8 bases. Germline V lookup: CDR1 SGHDN, CDR2 FVKESK. The V and J ends lost 4 bases and 5 bases, in that order; junction bases with no gene match: 13. The CDR3 runs 17 residues. CDR3 sequence (DNA): TGTGCCAGCAGCCCAAAGACCGACAGGGGTTTACACAATGAGCAGTTCTTC. Amino acids: CASSPKTDRGLHNEQFF.

The rearrangement joins TRBV27 to TRBJ2-4; D is ambiguous. The CDR3 runs 13 residues. The V gene lost 2 bases and the J gene lost 4 bases, with 6 bases spanning the gap. The germline gives CDR1 MNHEY, CDR2 SMNVEV (reference sequence). In DNA, the CDR3 is TGTGCCAGCAGTTTAGCCGGTAAAAACATTCAGTACTTC. Translating gives CASSLAGKNIQYF.

The DNA for the CDR3 is TGTGCCAGCAGCAAAAGACAGGAAAGGACCTACGAGCAGTACTTC. This codes for CASSKRQERTYEQYF. The chain recombines TRBV11-3 with TRBJ2-7; possible D gene TRBD1, 6 bases. Deletions cut 5 bases from V and 2 bases from J, with 16 bases between. The CDR3 length is 15 residues. Germline values: CDR1 SGHNT, CDR2 YENEEA. Supplemented by reference TRBV11-3 and TRBJ2-7, the full variable domain reads EAGVVQSPRYKIIEKKQPVAFWCNPISGHNTLYWYLQNLGQGPELLIRYENEEAVDDSQLPKDRFSAERLKGVDSTLKIQPAELGDSAVYLCASSKRQERTYEQYFGPGTRLTVT.

The chain couples TRBV28 to TRBJ2-7; possible D gene TRBD1, 6 bases. Germline V gene sequence: CDR1 MDHEN, CDR2 SYDVKM. The CDR3 runs to 14 residues. V lost 5 bases and J 0 bases, leaving 11 bases between the germline ends. The CDR3 loop reads CASSATGNSYEQYF. The CDR3 DNA reads TGTGCCAGCAGTGCGACAGGTAACTCCTACGAGCAGTACTTC. Supplemented by reference TRBV28 and TRBJ2-7, the full variable domain reads DVKVTQSSRYLVKRTGEKVFLECVQDMDHENMFWYRQDPGLGLRLIYFSYDVKMKEKGDIPEGYSVSREKKERFSLILESASTNQTSMYLCASSATGNSYEQYFGPGTRLTVT.

CDR3 DNA sequence: TGCGCCAGCAGCTTGGATTGGGCGGTTTCTAACTATGGCTACACCTTC. This translates into CASSLDWAVSNYGYTF. V gene TRBV5-1 combines with J gene TRBJ1-2; D gene uncertain. This CDR3 region has 16 residues. V was cut by 0 bases and J by 0 bases, with 12 bases left in between. The germline V gene has CDR1 SGHRS and CDR2 YFSETQ.

The chain links TRBV10-1 to TRBJ2-7; a weak D match, TRBD1 (6 bases). Germline V CDR1 and CDR2: WNHNN, SYGVQD (reference sequence). Between the trimmed V and J ends, which lost 5 bases and 6 bases, there was a span of 14 bases. The CDR3 extends over 13 amino acids. The CDR3 protein is CASSPQGYGEQYF. DNA of the CDR3: TGCGCCAGCAGTCCTCAGGGGTATGGCGAGCAGTACTTC.